The 10 T cell receptor beta chains given below trace back to one sample, sequenced in a study of blood T cells in healthy people across ages. Together with a sample-barcoded 5' primer, a J-beta primer mix was included in a second PCR lasting about 7 to 12 cycles. One entry per CDR3 protein results from TCRdb running MiXCR on the 5' RACE reads. The sample holds 1.5 million to 1.8 million distinct CDR3 sequences, 40% to 45% seen once. The specimen sequenced was blood. The receptors come from a woman aged 18 to 35 in good health.

The J gene is TRBJ2-5, the V gene TRBV4-3; the D gene could be TRBD1 or TRBD2 (5 bases each). Trimming pared 2 bases from V and 11 bases from J, leaving 24 bases between. Germline V gene sequence: CDR1 LGHNA, CDR2 YSLEER. This CDR3 has 16 residues. The CDR3 DNA is TGCGCCAGCAGCCAAAGATTTGGGGACGACGTCGGGGAGCAGTACTTC. Translated: CASSQRFGDDVGEQYF.

The rearrangement links TRBV10-3 to TRBJ2-1; D might be TRBD1 or TRBD2, each matching 5 bases. The CDR3 loop spans 16 amino acids. V was pared by 4 bases and J by 3 bases, with 16 bases between. Germline V lookup: CDR1 ENHRY, CDR2 SYGVKD. The CDR3 sequence is CAISVNLRGNYNEQFF. The CDR3, as DNA: TGTGCCATCAGTGTGAATTTACGGGGCAACTACAATGAGCAGTTCTTC.

V gene TRBV29-1 combines with J gene TRBJ2-1; 7 nucleotides line up with TRBD1. The closer fit of TRBJ2-7 to the DNA end suggests the J call may be wrong. Looked up from germline, CDR1 is SQVTM and CDR2 is ANQGSEA. The CDR3 runs 15 residues. In DNA form, the CDR3 reads TGCAGCGTTGAAGATCCGGGACAGACCTACAATGAGCAGTACTTC. It translates to CSVEDPGQTYNEQYF.

The chain employs TRBV30 and TRBJ2-1; 10 bases fit TRBD1. The CDR3 runs to 15 residues. Germline-derived CDR1 and CDR2 are GTSNPN and SVGIG (reference sequence). V lost 4 bases to trimming and J lost 4 bases; unmatched junction nucleotides: 7. The CDR3 DNA reads as TGTGCCTGGACTACAGGGGACAGGGGATACAATGAGCAGTTCTTC. This codes for CAWTTGDRGYNEQFF.

This CDR3 reads CASNTLGARAYEQYF. CDR3 DNA: TGTGCCAGCAATACCCTCGGGGCCAGGGCCTACGAGCAGTACTTC. The chain couples TRBV6-4 to TRBJ2-7; the D gene could be TRBD1 or TRBD2 (5 bases each). CDR3 length: 15 amino acids. Trimming stripped 7 bases from V and 2 bases from J, with 18 bases between. Germline V lookup: CDR1 MRHNA, CDR2 SNTAGT.

V and J are TRBV3-1 and TRBJ2-7; TRBD2 matches 8 bases. This CDR3 contains 14 residues. In germline, CDR1 is LGHDT, CDR2 YNNKEL (reference sequence). After removal of 4 bases from V and 3 bases from J, the junction contained 5 bases not matched to a gene. CDR3 nucleotide sequence: TGTGCCAGCAGCCTTAGCGGGATGGTCTACGAGCAGTACTTC. Amino acid sequence: CASSLSGMVYEQYF.

This clonotype turned up a few times. V usage is TRBV7-2 and J usage is TRBJ2-1; 8 bases line up with TRBD2. The CDR3 spans 15 residues. The junction had 6 bases not matched to a gene; V was cut back by 4 bases and J by 4 bases. Looked up from germline, CDR1 is SGHTA and CDR2 is FQGNSA. CDR3 loop: CASSSHSGVYNEQFF. The CDR3 DNA reads TGTGCCAGCAGCTCCCATAGCGGGGTTTACAATGAGCAGTTCTTC.

V gene TRBV7-3 combines with J gene TRBJ1-2; 7 bases agree with TRBD1. Germline loops: CDR1 SGHTA, CDR2 FQGTGA. The CDR3 is made up of 15 amino acids. Trimming at V came to 3 bases and at J to 2 bases, leaving 6 bases not matched to a gene. This CDR3 is CASSLTGNGNYGYTF. The DNA for the CDR3 is TGTGCCAGCAGCTTGACAGGGAATGGGAACTATGGCTACACCTTC.

The rearrangement links TRBV27 to TRBJ2-3; maybe TRBD1 (5 bases). This CDR3 contains 14 residues. CDR1 and CDR2 (germline): MNHEY, SMNVEV (reference sequence). V was pared by 4 bases and J by 4 bases, with 12 bases between. CDR3 bases: TGTGCCAGCAGTTCCCCAGGGTCGTCAGATACGCAGTATTTT. Protein product: CASSSPGSSDTQYF.

The CDR3 region has the DNA TGCAGCGTTGAATCCGTTAACTATGGCTACACCTTC. Translated, it gives CSVESVNYGYTF. The rearrangement links TRBV29-1 to TRBJ1-2; D gene unclear. Between the trimmed V and J ends, which lost 2 bases and 1 base, there was a span of 5 bases. Germline loops: CDR1 SQVTM, CDR2 ANQGSEA. The CDR3 spans 12 residues.